This T cell receptor beta chain was found in a study of CXCR3-negative and CXCR3-positive naive CD8 T cells. Study-level findings and limits: Comparison of naive CXCR3-negative and CXCR3-positive cells revealed similar TRBV-TRBJ usage, while memory cells differed.

From germline, CDR1 is LGHNA and CDR2 YSLEER. This CDR3 has 15 amino acids. TRB cDNA was prepared as libraries by UMI-labeled 5' RACE. For each CDR3 protein, TCRdb gives one entry from its re-call of the 5' RACE reads, without DNA. Seen in this sample are tens of thousands of distinct CDR3 sequences; the ten most common clones hold around 1.4%. A note on this clonotype: Its target is unknown.

Material for sequencing was naive CXCR3- CD8+ T cells from blood. Indicated subset: CD45RO-CCR7+CD27+CD95- naive CD8+ T cells lacking CXCR3 (TNR3-). This rearrangement joins TRBV4-3 to TRBJ1-2. This receptor was obtained from a human donor in good health. Some clones in this sample may be carry-over from other donors' samples. CDR3 amino acids: CASSQDASSNYGYTF.